Included here is one TCR beta chain sequence, with context. As yet, its antigen is unknown. The entry originates in a study of cytomegalovirus exposure and HLA in healthy donors. The PCR contained 60 Vbeta and 13 Jbeta primers. Method: immunoSEQ multiplex PCR; TCRdb's copy keeps in-frame clones and lacks some. Among 220,000 or so clones listed, around 75% were seen once. The study, taken as a whole, reports: The authors later found TCR association rates varying by HLA locus, with DRB1 most and HLA-C fewest. Sequencing likely produced, as an artifact, a cluster of highly shared sequence variants. A later analysis linked a missense DCLRE1C variant to TCR beta V- and J-gene trimming. An analysis was carried out later, and it reportedly showed fewer N-insertions in an Asian-associated ancestry cluster than the approximately 670-donor mean.

The germline V gene has CDR1 SGHTS and CDR2 YDEGEE. Between the trimmed V and J ends, which lost 4 bases and 1 base, there was a span of 15 bases. CDR3 length: 17 residues. This TCR derives from a woman aged 25-40 years in good health and CMV-seronegative. The chain carries TRBV5-8 and TRBJ2-6; TRBD2 is a possible D gene (6 bases). The sequencing sample was made of PBMCs. CDR3 nucleotides: TGTGCCAGCAGCGTAAGGTCGGGGGTTTCTGGGGCCAACGTCCTGACTTTC. This sequence encodes CASSVRSGVSGANVLTF.